What follows are 25 T cell receptor beta chains derived from one specimen sequenced in a study of OX40 agonist ivuxolimab in advanced cancers. Assay: immunoSEQ multiplex PCR; the TCRdb copy retains only in-frame clones and omits some. The table has around 40,000 clones, approximately 80% seen once. The sample in question was CD4+ or CD8+ T cells sorted from blood, obtained in a trial of the OX40 agonist ivuxolimab. The source is an adult with an advanced solid tumor such as melanoma, head and neck, liver or kidney cancer.

The chain employs TRBV28 and TRBJ2-7; 10 nucleotides agree with TRBD2. The V gene's germline CDR1 is MDHEN and CDR2 SYDVKM. The junction had 12 bases not matched to a gene; V was cut back by 4 bases and J by 0 bases. The CDR3 is made up of 18 amino acids. In nucleotides, the CDR3 is TGTGCCAGCAGTTCAACCTCTGGACTAGCGGAACACTCCTACGAGCAGTACTTC. This sequence encodes CASSSTSGLAEHSYEQYF.

In the case of this clone: The same CDR3 arises from other DNA sequences in this sample as well. The rearrangement joins TRBV28 to TRBJ1-3, with 7 bases that match TRBD1. The V segment lost 1 base and the J segment 7 bases; nucleotides outside the gene matches: 1. The CDR3 length is 13 residues. Germline V lookup: CDR1 MDHEN, CDR2 SYDVKM. The CDR3 sequence is CASSLLQGNTIYF. The CDR3 DNA follows: TGTGCCAGCAGTTTATTACAGGGGAACACCATATATTTT.

The chain has TRBV27 and TRBJ2-1; TRBD1 aligns across 10 bases. This CDR3 has 13 residues. J lost 9 bases, V lost 5 bases, and 4 bases had no gene match. Per the germline V gene, CDR1 is MNHEY and CDR2 is SMNVEV (reference sequence). The CDR3 DNA reads as TGTGCCAGCAGTATCGGGACAGGGGCTGAGCAGTTCTTC. Translated, it gives CASSIGTGAEQFF.

This rearrangement joins TRBV9 to TRBJ2-2; D is perhaps TRBD2 (5 bases). Deletions cut 3 bases from V and 3 bases from J, with 12 bases between. CDR1 and CDR2 (germline): SGDLS, YYNGEE. The CDR3 covers 15 residues. CDR3 sequence (DNA): TGTGCCAGCAGCGCCCGGAGGATGGACACCGGGGAGCTGTTTTTT. Encoded protein: CASSARRMDTGELFF.

The chain employs TRBV28 and TRBJ2-1; tentatively, D is TRBD2 (6 bases). Germline CDR1 reads MDHEN; CDR2 reads SYDVKM. This CDR3 is built from 15 residues. With 7 bases removed from V and 4 bases from J, the gap between germline ends came to 17 bases. CDR3 sequence reads: CASTLGSGLYNEQFF. CDR3 sequence (DNA): TGTGCCAGCACCCTAGGCTCAGGACTATACAATGAGCAGTTCTTC.

The gene calls are TRBV7-8 and TRBJ2-3, with D unresolved. The V end lost 1 base, the J end lost 6 bases, and 8 bases lay between the germline ends. The CDR3 is 13 amino acids. Germline CDR1 and CDR2: SGHVS and FQNEAQ. The CDR3 region is CASSLVPADTQYF. CDR3 nucleotide sequence: TGTGCCAGCAGCTTAGTACCAGCGGATACGCAGTATTTT. The variable domain in full, completed from reference TRBV7-8 and TRBJ2-3, reads GAGVSQSPRYKVAKRGQDVALRCDPISGHVSLFWYQQALGQGPEFLTYFQNEAQLDKSGLPSDRFFAERPEGSVSTLKIQRTQQEDSAVYLCASSLVPADTQYFGPGTRLTVL.

This clone was detected only a few times. DNA of the CDR3: TGTGCCAGCAGCTTGTCGTACGGGAATGGGAATCAGCCCCAGCATTTT. This sequence encodes CASSLSYGNGNQPQHF. The chain recombines TRBV5-5 with TRBJ1-5; D ambiguous. From germline, CDR1 is SGHKS and CDR2 YYEKEE (reference sequence). The CDR3 consists of 16 residues. V was clipped by 1 base and J by 4 bases, with 15 bases between them.

The chain has TRBV7-2 and TRBJ1-5; weak D call: TRBD1 (5 bases). Germline assignment: CDR1 SGHTA and CDR2 FQGNSA. This CDR3 is built from 15 residues. The V end lost 2 bases, the J end lost 5 bases, and 13 bases lay between the germline ends. CDR3 protein: CASSLLPRDDQPQHF. CDR3 nucleotide sequence: TGTGCCAGCAGCTTATTGCCCCGGGACGATCAGCCCCAGCATTTT.

The chain links TRBV5-5 to TRBJ2-7, with 11 nucleotides matching TRBD2. The V and J ends lost 0 bases and 3 bases, in that order; junction bases with no gene match: 2. Germline V gene data show CDR1 as SGHKS and CDR2 as YYEKEE (reference sequence). This CDR3 spans 15 amino acids. The CDR3 DNA sequence: TGTGCCAGCAGCTTGGCCGGGACTAGCGGCTACGAGCAGTACTTC. It codes for CASSLAGTSGYEQYF.

This chain links TRBV27 with TRBJ2-3; 9 bases are shared with TRBD2. This CDR3 has 16 amino acids. Per the germline V gene, CDR1 is MNHEY and CDR2 is SMNVEV (reference sequence). Trimming at V came to 2 bases and at J to 2 bases, leaving 5 bases not matched to a gene. For the CDR3, the DNA is TGTGCCAGCAGTTTAAGTTTAGCGGGGGACACAGATACGCAGTATTTT. Its translation is CASSLSLAGDTDTQYF.

The chain employs TRBV5-1 and TRBJ2-7; 12 bases fit TRBD2. With V trimmed by 4 bases and J by 7 bases, 9 bases remained unmatched. This CDR3 spans 15 amino acids. Germline CDR1 reads SGHRS; CDR2 reads YFSETQ. DNA of the CDR3: TGCGCCAGCAGCCCATGGACTAGCGGGACCGGTGAGCAGTACTTC. This translates into CASSPWTSGTGEQYF.

CDR3 amino acids: CASSEAWGEGNQPQHF. The CDR3 DNA is TGTGCCAGCAGTGAAGCGTGGGGAGAGGGCAATCAGCCCCAGCATTTT. This rearrangement joins TRBV2 to TRBJ1-5; D not resolved. Germline loops: CDR1 SNHLY, CDR2 FYNNEI. CDR3 length: 16 amino acids. Trimming left V 0 bases short and J 2 bases short, with 11 bases between.

This clone was picked up a small number of times. The genes are TRBV11-3 and TRBJ2-1; TRBD2 aligns across 9 bases. The V gene's germline CDR1 is SGHNT and CDR2 YENEEA. V lost 1 base to trimming and J lost 9 bases; unmatched junction nucleotides: 10. This CDR3 has 16 residues. CDR3 sequence reads: CASSLGVGGGAGEQFF. The CDR3 DNA reads as TGTGCCAGCAGCTTAGGAGTAGGCGGGGGGGCTGGTGAGCAGTTCTTC.

V is TRBV6-6 and J is TRBJ2-3; 9 nucleotides match TRBD1. CDR1 and CDR2 (germline): MNHNY, SVGAGI (reference sequence). The length of the CDR3 is 14 residues. V gave up 7 bases and J gave up 5 bases; unmatched junction bases: 7. The CDR3 reads CASTKTGGRDTQYF. The CDR3 DNA reads as TGTGCCAGCACAAAGACAGGGGGTAGAGATACGCAGTATTTT.

The chain joins TRBV5-4 to TRBJ2-1; possible D gene TRBD2, 6 bases. The V end lost 1 base, the J end lost 1 base, and 9 bases lay between the germline ends. From germline, CDR1 is SGHNT and CDR2 YYREEE (reference sequence). This CDR3 has 15 residues. CDR3 loop: CASSLSGGSYNEQFF. The CDR3 DNA reads as TGTGCCAGCAGCTTGTCCGGGGGTTCCTACAATGAGCAGTTCTTC.

This clone occurred a few times. The rearrangement joins TRBV7-2 to TRBJ2-1; 9 bases are a match to TRBD2. Germline CDR1 SGHTA, CDR2 FQGNSA. The CDR3 length is 16 residues. J lost 9 bases, V lost 1 base, and 10 bases had no gene match. The CDR3 DNA reads as TGTGCCAGCAGCTTAGGAGTAGGCGGGGGGGCTGGTGAGCAGTTCTTC. Encoded protein: CASSLGVGGGAGEQFF.

This clone was recorded once. J is TRBJ2-7 and V is TRBV7-8; TRBD1 aligns across 7 bases. The CDR3 extends over 14 amino acids. Germline V CDR1 and CDR2: SGHVS, FQNEAQ. The V gene end was trimmed by 6 bases and the J gene end by 4 bases; junction bases not matched to a gene: 9. CDR3 amino acids: CASSADRVKYEQYF. Here the CDR3 DNA reads TGTGCCAGCAGTGCCGACAGGGTGAAGTACGAGCAGTACTTC.

The chain carries TRBV28 and TRBJ1-2; D is unclear. CDR1 and CDR2 (germline): MDHEN, SYDVKM. This CDR3 is built from 14 residues. Trimming took 6 bases from V and 4 from J, leaving 15 bases between them. CDR3: CASRGSRFGYGYTF. DNA of the CDR3: TGTGCCAGCAGAGGCAGCCGTTTCGGCTATGGCTACACCTTC.

This chain connects TRBV11-2 to TRBJ2-5; no firm D call. The CDR3 spans 15 residues. Germline CDR1 is SGHAT and CDR2 is FQNNGV. With 0 bases removed from V and 2 bases from J, the gap between germline ends came to 10 bases. The CDR3 here is CASSLDREGQETQYF. CDR3 DNA: TGTGCCAGCAGCTTAGATCGCGAAGGGCAAGAGACCCAGTACTTC.

The chain combines TRBV9 with TRBJ1-1, with D possibly matching TRBD1 (5 bases). CDR3 length equals 14 residues. Germline values: CDR1 SGDLS, CDR2 YYNGEE. V was cut by 4 bases and J by 0 bases, with 10 bases left in between. The CDR3 nucleotides read TGTGCCAGCAGCATTGGGGCCATGAACACTGAAGCTTTCTTT. It is translated as CASSIGAMNTEAFF.

The rearrangement links TRBV9 to TRBJ2-1, with D unresolved. V shed 0 bases and J shed 10 bases, with 17 bases lying between them. The CDR3 runs to 15 residues. Germline CDR1 and CDR2: SGDLS and YYNGEE. CDR3 protein: CASSVAQKSPGEQFF. CDR3 DNA sequence: TGTGCCAGCAGCGTAGCCCAAAAAAGTCCTGGGGAGCAGTTCTTC.

CDR3 bases: TGCAGCGCGATCGGGCTAGCGGGAGCCTACGAGCAGTACTTC. This codes for CSAIGLAGAYEQYF. The chain uses TRBV29-1 and TRBJ2-7, with 10 bases fitting TRBD2. CDR1 is SQVTM and CDR2 is ANQGSEA in the germline V gene. The V gene end was trimmed by 7 bases and the J gene end by 2 bases; junction bases not matched to a gene: 8. This CDR3 spans 14 amino acids.

The chain carries TRBV4-1 and TRBJ2-1; TRBD1 is a possible D gene (7 bases). V lost 2 bases to trimming and J lost 9 bases, with 11 bases between them. This CDR3 is 13 amino acids long. CDR1 is MGHRA, CDR2 YSYEKL, per germline. The CDR3 loop is CASSQPGGGEQFF. CDR3 nucleotides: TGCGCCAGCAGCCAACCAGGGGGAGGTGAGCAGTTCTTC.

V gene TRBV27 combines with J gene TRBJ2-1, with a possible D match to TRBD1 (5 bases). Deletions cut 4 bases from V and 0 bases from J, with 10 bases between. The germline V gene has CDR1 MNHEY and CDR2 SMNVEV (reference sequence). This CDR3 is built from 15 residues. The CDR3 reads CASSSLRGSYNEQFF. Here the CDR3 DNA reads TGTGCCAGCAGTTCCCTAAGGGGCTCCTACAATGAGCAGTTCTTC.

This chain connects TRBV29-1 to TRBJ2-3; 7 bases are a match to TRBD2. Trimming removed 7 bases from V and 5 bases from J; junction bases left unmatched: 9. Germline assignment: CDR1 SQVTM and CDR2 ANQGSEA. This CDR3 has 13 residues. The CDR3 loop is CSASGPVGDTQYF. The CDR3 DNA follows: TGCAGCGCTAGCGGCCCTGTGGGAGATACGCAGTATTTT.